The clone carrying this T cell receptor beta chain was seen many times. One entry per CDR3 protein results from TCRdb running MiXCR on the 5' RACE reads. Here the sample spans tens of thousands of distinct CDR3 sequences, approximately 14% being singletons. The data were taken from a study of T cells of healthy individuals. V lost 1 base and J lost 2, with 23 bases in between. Germline assignment: CDR1 LNHNV and CDR2 YYDKDF (reference sequence). The CDR3 runs to 19 residues. The TCR comes from a human donor in good health. V usage is TRBV15 and J usage is TRBJ2-5; D might be TRBD1 or TRBD2, each matching 5 bases. CDR3 loop: CATSRVRGFRDWDQETQYF. DNA of the CDR3: TGTGCCACCAGCAGAGTTCGGGGCTTCCGAGACTGGGATCAAGAGACCCAGTACTTC. The variable domain in full, completed from reference TRBV15 and TRBJ2-5, reads DAMVIQNPRYQVTQFGKPVTLSCSQTLNHNVMYWYQQKSSQAPKLLFHYYDKDFNNEADTPDNFQSRRPNTSFCFLDIRSPGLGDTAMYLCATSRVRGFRDWDQETQYFGPGTRLLVL.